Reported below is one T cell receptor beta chain. Its antigen is currently unknown. The data stem from a study of PD-L1 blockade in urothelial cancer. Study in general: The patients had undergone anywhere from 0 to 3 prior chemotherapy regimens.

Trimming cost V 6 bases and J 0 bases, with 17 bases left between them. The CDR3 runs to 17 residues. CDR1 ENHRY and CDR2 SYGVKD come from the germline V gene. The study's findings and limits: Below-median pretreatment blood TCR clonality was a predictor of better survival. It was durable-benefit patients whose tumor-associated blood clones expanded more at 3 weeks.

Sample time point: peripheral blood 6 weeks after treatment start. Produced via immunoSEQ multiplex PCR; TCRdb's table is partial and in-frame only. This sample has around 87,000 clones, with approximately 87% found just once. The sequencing used PBMCs, collected around atezolizumab (anti-PD-L1) treatment. The V and J genes are TRBV10-3 and TRBJ1-4; D gene unclear. This TCR came from a man aged 65 to 85 with urothelial cancer. The CDR3: CAISLTMVGATNEKLFF. The CDR3 nucleotides read TGTGCCATCAGCCTCACCATGGTGGGCGCAACTAATGAAAAACTGTTTTTT.